These 14 T cell receptor beta chains were sequenced from one sample in a study of T cells in Graves' hyperthyroidism and ophthalmopathy. TCR beta CDR3 regions were amplified from RNA transcripts. TCR CDR3 underwent first-round RT-PCR with the HTBI primer set. TCRdb reprocessed the multiplex PCR reads with MiXCR, giving one entry per CDR3 protein. The profile shows 480,000 or so distinct CDR3 sequences, 46% of them singletons. The sample consisted of peripheral blood or thyroid tissue (not recorded which). The receptors here all came from an adult woman with Graves' disease, either hyperthyroidism or ophthalmopathy (not recorded which).

Worth noting for this clonotype: With a much larger clone just one base away, this may be a read error. The rearrangement uses TRBV2 and TRBJ1-1, with TRBD1 matching over 7 bases. V lost 6 bases and J lost 1; bases outside the gene matches: 5. CDR1 SNHLY and CDR2 FYNNEI come from the germline V gene. CDR3 length equals 14 residues. CDR3 bases: TGTGCCAGCAGATCGACAGGGCCGAACACTGAAGCTTTCTTT. Its translation is CASRSTGPNTEAFF.

J is TRBJ1-1 and V is TRBV19; 11 bases map to TRBD1. The CDR3 is 13 residues long. Per the germline V gene, CDR1 is LNHDA and CDR2 is SQIVND (reference sequence). V shed 9 bases, J shed 3 bases, and the junction held 3 bases outside the gene matches. The CDR3, as DNA: TGTGCCAGCTGGGACAGGGGGGACACTGAAGCTTTCTTT. Its protein product is CASWDRGDTEAFF.

This clonotype has a count of ten or more. The chain combines TRBV28 with TRBJ2-5; D remains unclear. V lost 8 bases to trimming and J lost 4 bases, with 8 bases between them. Germline V gene data show CDR1 as MDHEN and CDR2 as SYDVKM. CDR3 length equals 11 residues. CDR3 in DNA: TGTGCCAGCGGGTTGTTAGAGACCCAGTACTTC. Translating it yields CASGLLETQYF.

This clonotype was seen repeatedly, ten times or more. The V and J genes are TRBV6-1 and TRBJ2-2, with D uncertain. CDR3 size: 13 residues. Germline V CDR1 and CDR2: MNHNS, SASEGT. Trimming took 3 bases from V and 2 from J, leaving 4 bases between them. CDR3 region: CASSDYNTGELFF. Here the CDR3 DNA reads TGTGCCAGCAGTGATTATAACACCGGGGAGCTGTTTTTT.

This chain connects TRBV7-6 to TRBJ2-5; 9 bases agree with TRBD1. Germline V gene data show CDR1 as SGHVS and CDR2 as FNYEAQ. V was pared by 2 bases and J by 7 bases, with 2 bases of the junction left unmatched. The CDR3 has 13 amino acids. CDR3 bases: TGTGCCAGCAGCTTACCGGGACAGGGGACCCAGTACTTC. Protein product: CASSLPGQGTQYF.

This clonotype was observed many times. V is TRBV5-1 and J is TRBJ2-2; 9 bases fit TRBD2. The germline CDR1 and CDR2 sequences are SGHRS and YFSETQ. CDR3 length: 15 amino acids. J gave up 2 bases and V 5 bases, and 4 bases lay outside the gene matches. This CDR3 reads CASSWGTSNTGELFF. DNA of the CDR3: TGCGCCAGCAGTTGGGGGACTAGCAACACCGGGGAGCTGTTTTTT.

Only a few counts were recorded for this clonotype. Here the CDR3 reads CASGRRGTGELFF. In DNA, the CDR3 is TGTGCCAGTGGGCGGAGGGGTACCGGGGAGCTGTTTTTT. The chain recombines TRBV6-1 with TRBJ2-2; D might be TRBD2 (6 bases). Trimming took 9 bases from V and 5 from J, leaving 13 bases between them. This CDR3 contains 13 residues. CDR1 and CDR2 from the germline V gene are MNHNS and SASEGT.

This chain's CDR3 is CAWSGHPNQPQHF. CDR3 bases: TGTGCCTGGAGTGGACACCCCAATCAGCCCCAGCATTTT. The rearrangement links TRBV30 to TRBJ1-5; D uncertain. Germline-derived CDR1 and CDR2 are GTSNPN and SVGIG (reference sequence). CDR3 length: 13 residues. Trimming shortened V by 1 base and J by 3 bases, and 7 bases separated the two germline ends.

CDR3 in amino acids: CASSPPSGSNTGELFF. The CDR3 DNA sequence: TGTGCCAGCAGCCCCCCTTCGGGTTCCAACACCGGGGAGCTGTTTTTT. The chain carries TRBV7-9 and TRBJ2-2; the D is unclear. V was trimmed by 5 bases and J by 2 bases, leaving 15 bases between them. This CDR3 has 16 residues. Germline CDR1 and CDR2: SEHNR and FQNEAQ (reference sequence). Supplemented by reference TRBV7-9 and TRBJ2-2, the full variable domain reads DTGVSQNPRHKITKRGQNVTFRCDPISEHNRLYWYRQTLGQGPEFLTYFQNEAQLEKSRLLSDRFSAERPKGSFSTLEIQRTEQGDSAMYLCASSPPSGSNTGELFFGEGSRLTVL.

This chain joins TRBV5-1 and TRBJ2-2; D may be TRBD1 or TRBD2 (5 bases each). Germline V CDR1 and CDR2: SGHRS, YFSETQ. Trimming took 4 bases from V and 1 from J, leaving 11 bases between them. The CDR3 is 15 residues long. CDR3 protein: CASSKGRLNTGELFF. The CDR3 DNA sequence: TGCGCCAGCAGCAAGGGACGGCTGAACACCGGGGAGCTGTTTTTT. Full variable domain (rest looked up from reference TRBV5-1 and TRBJ2-2): KAGVTQTPRYLIKTRGQQVTLSCSPISGHRSVSWYQQTPGQGLQFLFEYFSETQRNKGNFPGRFSGRQFSNSRSEMNVSTLELGDSALYLCASSKGRLNTGELFFGEGSRLTVL.

This clonotype was seen at least ten times. The rearrangement uses TRBV7-2 and TRBJ1-2; a possible D gene is TRBD1 (6 bases). Germline V gene data show CDR1 as SGHTA and CDR2 as FQGNSA. This CDR3 has 15 residues. The ends were cut back, 1 base at V and 2 bases at J, with 11 bases in the middle. The CDR3 coding sequence is TGTGCCAGCAGCTTAGGCCCTGGACAGAACTATGGCTACACCTTC. Its translation is CASSLGPGQNYGYTF.

This clonotype was recorded many times. The chain has TRBV6-2 or TRBV6-3 and TRBJ2-2; TRBD2 might be the D (5 bases). Trimming pared 0 bases from V and 4 bases from J, leaving 9 bases between. Germline CDR1 and CDR2: MNHEY and SVGEGT. CDR3 length: 15 residues. The CDR3 DNA sequence: TGTGCCAGCAGTTACTCGAGGAGGTCCACCGGGGAGCTGTTTTTT. Protein product: CASSYSRRSTGELFF.

CDR3 protein: CSATGLAGNEQFF. CDR3 sequence (DNA): TGCAGTGCTACGGGACTAGCGGGCAATGAGCAGTTCTTC. The V gene is TRBV20-1, the J gene TRBJ2-1; 12 bases match TRBD2. CDR3 length: 13 residues. CDR1 and CDR2 from the germline V gene are DFQATT and SNEGSKA (reference sequence). Trimming at V came to 4 bases and at J to 6 bases, leaving 1 base not matched to a gene.

This clonotype came up a few times. CDR3 sequence reads: CSVEAGAEAFF. DNA of the CDR3: TGCAGCGTTGAGGCAGGAGCTGAAGCTTTCTTT. This sequence joins TRBV29-1 and TRBJ1-1; D uncertain. This CDR3 is 11 amino acids long. V was pared by 3 bases and J by 6 bases, with 8 bases between. Germline CDR1 and CDR2: SQVTM and ANQGSEA. The entire variable domain, with the rest obtained from reference TRBV29-1 and TRBJ1-1, is as follows: SAVISQKPSRDICQRGTSLTIQCQVDSQVTMMFWYRQQPGQSLTLIATANQGSEATYESGFVIDKFPISRPNLTFSTLTVSNMSPEDSSIYLCSVEAGAEAFFGQGTRLTVV.